Following are 7 T cell receptor beta chains from one sample sequenced in a study of CD8 T cells in Susac syndrome. The RNA, 0.5 to 1 ug, was put through reverse transcription using random hexamers. TCRdb reanalysed the immunoSEQ multiplex PCR reads using MiXCR and keeps one entry per CDR3 protein. The table shows 110,000 or so distinct CDR3 sequences, with 93% occurring only once. What was sequenced was CD4+ T cells from PBMCs. These receptors came from a human donor with multiple sclerosis.

This clonotype was detected a few times. The DNA for the CDR3 is TGTGCCAGCAGCCCCCCCGGGTGGGATGCGGACTACGAGCAGTACTTC. Amino acid sequence: CASSPPGWDADYEQYF. The chain employs TRBV3-1 and TRBJ2-7; D is undetermined. Trimming left V 4 bases short and J 3 bases short, with 19 bases between. The CDR3 contains 16 residues. Germline V lookup: CDR1 LGHDT, CDR2 YNNKEL (reference sequence).

This chain uses TRBV7-9 with TRBJ1-4, with TRBD1 matching 10 bases. Germline V gene data show CDR1 as SEHNR and CDR2 as FQNEAQ (reference sequence). This CDR3 spans 14 amino acids. V shed 5 bases, J shed 10 bases, and the junction held 7 bases outside the gene matches. CDR3 nucleotide sequence: TGTGCCAGCAGCACCCGACAGGGGGCGGGAAAACTGTTTTTT. This gives the protein CASSTRQGAGKLFF. Supplemented by reference TRBV7-9 and TRBJ1-4, the full variable domain reads DTGVSQNPRHKITKRGQNVTFRCDPISEHNRLYWYRQTLGQGPEFLTYFQNEAQLEKSRLLSDRFSAERPKGSFSTLEIQRTEQGDSAMYLCASSTRQGAGKLFFGSGTQLSVL.

The chain combines TRBV18 with TRBJ1-5, with 10 bases fitting TRBD1. Per germline, CDR1 KGHSH and CDR2 LQKENI. V shed 3 bases and J 5 bases; nucleotides not matched to a gene: 7. This CDR3 is built from 16 residues. The CDR3 DNA reads TGTGCCAGCTCACCCCGTGTGGGGACAGGGGATCAGCCCCAGCATTTT. It codes for CASSPRVGTGDQPQHF.

J is TRBJ1-1 and V is TRBV2; 8 bases agree with TRBD1. Germline-derived CDR1 and CDR2 are SNHLY and FYNNEI. The J segment lost 1 base and the V segment lost 6 bases, leaving 13 bases of the junction unmatched. The CDR3 is made up of 17 amino acids. The CDR3 nucleotides read TGTGCCAGCAGCTATGGACAGGGTAACGCCCCGAACACTGAAGCTTTCTTT. Translation: CASSYGQGNAPNTEAFF.

The V gene is TRBV6-1, the J gene TRBJ2-5; possibly TRBD1 for D (7 bases). CDR3 size: 15 residues. Germline CDR1 MNHNS, CDR2 SASEGT. V lost 2 bases and J lost 2, with 12 bases in between. The CDR3 DNA follows: TGTGCCAGCAGTGAAAGGAGGGGGCGACAAGAGACCCAGTACTTC. This encodes CASSERRGRQETQYF.

CDR3 DNA sequence: TGCGCCAGCAGCCCGTTAACAGGGGGCGGGGAGACCCAGTACTTC. It yields the protein CASSPLTGGGETQYF. The chain is built from TRBV5-1 and TRBJ2-5; 9 nucleotides agree with TRBD1. The length of the CDR3 is 15 residues. The V gene's germline CDR1 is SGHRS and CDR2 YFSETQ. Unmatched junction bases numbered 9, after V lost 4 bases and J lost 5 bases.

V gene TRBV5-1 combines with J gene TRBJ2-3; D is undetermined. V lost 4 bases to trimming and J lost 0 bases, with 12 bases between them. CDR3 length: 15 amino acids. The germline gives CDR1 SGHRS, CDR2 YFSETQ. The CDR3 bases are TGCGCCAGCAGCGGACGAAGACCTAGCACAGATACGCAGTATTTT. This gives the protein CASSGRRPSTDTQYF.